Below are 16 T cell receptor beta chains sequenced from a single sample in a study of regulatory T cells in long-lasting Graves disease (dated by TCRdb to the early 2020s). The library was built by means of multiplex PCR. The run used an Illumina HiSeq 4000. To build TCR beta libraries, CDR3 regions were amplified by Arm-PCR using iRepertoire HTBI primers. The public reads were reanalyzed by TCRdb: fastp trimming at Q25, MiXCR alignment, in-frame beta chains only. For every CDR3 protein sequence, its rows merge into one entry that carries the most common genes and DNA. This sample gives 350,000 to 550,000 distinct CDR3 sequences in total; 15% to 20% of them show up just once. Roughly 23% of the sample belongs to the ten largest clones. The sample's time point label is to be understood as: newly diagnosed GD, antithyroid drugs for less than 3 months. For both TCR sequencing and RNA sequencing, RNA was extracted from PBMCs using TRIzol.

The same sample was also studied in work on T cells in Graves' hyperthyroidism and ophthalmopathy.

The sequencing here drew on peripheral blood mononuclear cells (PBMCs), taken at new diagnosis, from a patient treated with antithyroid drugs. All receptors come from a woman under 30 with Graves disease. Donor details come from another sample of the same person, matched by shared clones.

This clonotype came up a few times. The rearrangement links TRBV5-4 to TRBJ1-1; D is undetermined. V lost 0 bases and J lost 8, with 11 bases in between. Germline CDR1 is SGHNT and CDR2 is YYREEE (reference sequence). There are 13 residues in the CDR3. The CDR3 bases are TGTGCCAGCAGCTTGGAAGGAGGACCAGAAGCTTTCTTT. As protein: CASSLEGGPEAFF.

This chain connects TRBV20-1 to TRBJ2-1; D uncertain. The germline V gene encodes CDR1 DFQATT and CDR2 SNEGSKA (reference sequence). This CDR3 has 11 amino acids. The V end lost 0 bases, the J end lost 8 bases, and 5 bases lay between the germline ends. Here the CDR3 reads CSARDDYEQFF. CDR3 in DNA: TGCAGTGCTAGAGATGACTATGAGCAGTTCTTC.

The chain uses TRBV6-1 and TRBJ2-2; TRBD1 aligns across 10 bases. Germline CDR1 reads MNHNS; CDR2 reads SASEGT. After removal of 6 bases from V and 5 bases from J, the junction contained 3 bases not matched to a gene. There are 14 residues in the CDR3. The CDR3 sequence: CASRDRGRTGELFF. CDR3 DNA sequence: TGTGCCAGCAGGGACAGGGGGAGGACCGGGGAGCTGTTTTTT.

The chain carries TRBV19 and TRBJ2-1; D unresolved. The V gene's germline CDR1 is LNHDA and CDR2 SQIVND (reference sequence). The CDR3 runs to 14 residues. With 4 bases removed from V and 3 bases from J, the gap between germline ends came to 10 bases. The DNA of the CDR3 is TGTGCCAGTAGTAGCGTCAACTTCTACAATGAGCAGTTCTTC. Its protein is CASSSVNFYNEQFF.

There are a few counts of this clonotype. This rearrangement joins TRBV7-9 to TRBJ2-5; D is possibly TRBD2 (7 bases). Germline-derived CDR1 and CDR2 are SEHNR and FQNEAQ (reference sequence). CDR3 length: 16 residues. Trimming removed 3 bases from V and 4 bases from J, with 18 bases in between. CDR3 residues: CASSFLPGGLGETQYF. The CDR3 region has the DNA TGTGCCAGCAGCTTTTTGCCCGGGGGGCTGGGAGAGACCCAGTACTTC.

This clonotype was counted only a few times. This clone may be a read error of a much larger clone one base away. The gene calls are TRBV28 and TRBJ2-7; TRBD2 is a possible D gene (6 bases). This CDR3 is 13 amino acids long. Germline values: CDR1 MDHEN, CDR2 SYDVKM. Trimming cost V 6 bases and J 7 bases, with 16 bases left between them. CDR3 nucleotides: TGTGCCAGCAGCCAGATGCGGAGGGAAGAGCAGTACTTC. It translates to CASSQMRREEQYF.

V gene TRBV13 combines with J gene TRBJ2-1, with a tentative D call TRBD2 (5 bases). V was cut by 0 bases and J by 5 bases, with 14 bases left in between. CDR1 and CDR2 (germline): PRHDT, FYEKMQ (reference sequence). The CDR3 totals 16 residues. As DNA, the CDR3 is TGTGCCAGCAGCTTAGGCGGGGTGGGCGGAAACAATGAGCAGTTCTTC. Residues: CASSLGGVGGNNEQFF. The full variable domain, completed using reference TRBV13 and TRBJ2-1, is AAGVIQSPRHLIKEKRETATLKCYPIPRHDTVYWYQQGPGQDPQFLISFYEKMQSDKGSIPDRFSAQQFSDYHSELNMSSLELGDSALYFCASSLGGVGGNNEQFFGPGTRLTVL.

The genes are TRBV29-1 and TRBJ2-5, with 9 bases identical to TRBD2. V dropped 6 bases and J dropped 5; count of bases not matched to a gene: 10. Germline CDR1 reads SQVTM; CDR2 reads ANQGSEA. The length of the CDR3 is 14 residues. CDR3 nucleotide sequence: TGCAGCGTCCAAATAGCGGGAGCTAGGGAGACCCAGTACTTC. It encodes CSVQIAGARETQYF.

This chain uses TRBV15 with TRBJ2-6; D could derive from TRBD1 or TRBD2 (5 bases each). In germline, CDR1 is LNHNV, CDR2 YYDKDF (reference sequence). V was cut by 4 bases and J by 0 bases, with 10 bases left in between. The CDR3 is 16 amino acids. This CDR3 is CATSNGANSGANVLTF. In DNA form, the CDR3 reads TGTGCCACCAGCAACGGGGCGAACTCTGGGGCCAACGTCCTGACTTTC.

This clonotype has ten or more counts. The CDR3 nucleotides read TGTGCCAGCAGGGTAGCCCCGTCCACTGAAGCTTTCTTT. The encoded protein is CASRVAPSTEAFF. This sequence joins TRBV28 and TRBJ1-1; unclear D gene. CDR3 size: 13 residues. The germline V and J ends were trimmed by 6 bases and 4 bases, with 12 bases remaining between them. Germline lookup yields CDR1 MDHEN and CDR2 SYDVKM. Full variable domain (remainder filled in from reference TRBV28 and TRBJ1-1): DVKVTQSSRYLVKRTGEKVFLECVQDMDHENMFWYRQDPGLGLRLIYFSYDVKMKEKGDIPEGYSVSREKKERFSLILESASTNQTSMYLCASRVAPSTEAFFGQGTRLTVV.

This clonotype was observed a few times. J is TRBJ2-7 and V is TRBV2; 8 bases are shared with TRBD2. Germline CDR1 SNHLY, CDR2 FYNNEI. J lost 5 bases, V lost 2 bases, and 11 bases had no gene match. This CDR3 is 16 amino acids long. The CDR3 region is CASSERGLVVGDEQYF. The DNA of the CDR3 is TGTGCCAGCAGTGAAAGGGGACTAGTAGTAGGCGACGAGCAGTACTTC. The full variable domain, its missing parts supplied by reference TRBV2 and TRBJ2-7, is EPEVTQTPSHQVTQMGQEVILRCVPISNHLYFYWYRQILGQKVEFLVSFYNNEISEKSEIFDDQFSVERPDGSNFTLKIRSTKLEDSAMYFCASSERGLVVGDEQYFGPGTRLTVT.

This clonotype was found many times. The genes are TRBV20-1 and TRBJ1-5, with 7 nucleotides matching TRBD1. The CDR3 extends over 15 amino acids. The germline V gene has CDR1 DFQATT and CDR2 SNEGSKA (reference sequence). V was pared by 2 bases and J by 4 bases, with 8 bases of the junction left unmatched. CDR3: CSARPTGALNQPQHF. The CDR3 nucleotides are TGCAGTGCTAGACCAACAGGGGCCCTAAATCAGCCCCAGCATTTT.

About this clonotype itself: One junction end disagrees with the germline gene, perhaps due to a read error. This CDR3 is CASGLAGQLSSYEQYF. CDR3 sequence (DNA): TGTGCCAGCGGCTTAGCCGGGCAGCTTAGCTCCTACGAGCAGTACTTC. The chain employs TRBV11-3 and TRBJ2-7, with unresolved D. The CDR3 loop spans 16 amino acids. CDR1 is SGHNT, CDR2 YENEEA, per germline.

The J gene is TRBJ2-7, the V gene TRBV15; D could derive from TRBD1 or TRBD2 (6 bases each). The CDR3 has 16 amino acids. CDR1 and CDR2 (germline): LNHNV, YYDKDF (reference sequence). The ends were cut back, 0 bases at V and 5 bases at J, with 17 bases in the middle. Here the CDR3 DNA reads TGTGCCACCAGCAGAGATCACCCGGGGGCAAGGAACGAGCAGTACTTC. Protein sequence: CATSRDHPGARNEQYF.

This clonotype was seen only a few times. The rearrangement uses TRBV28 and TRBJ2-1; 10 nucleotides line up with TRBD1. Germline V gives CDR1 MDHEN, CDR2 SYDVKM. Trimming cost V 6 bases and J 5 bases; bases outside gene matches: 10. CDR3 length equals 16 residues. CDR3 loop: CASSRTGTGVNNEQFF. The CDR3, as DNA: TGTGCCAGCAGCCGGACCGGGACAGGGGTTAACAATGAGCAGTTCTTC.

The chain is built from TRBV11-2 and TRBJ2-1; 8 bases line up with TRBD1. This CDR3 comprises 16 residues. With V trimmed by 5 bases and J by 5 bases, 11 bases remained unmatched. Germline V CDR1 and CDR2: SGHAT, FQNNGV. The CDR3 nucleotides read TGTGCCAGCAGCCCGGGGACAGGAAGGTCCCACAATGAGCAGTTCTTC. Translated, it gives CASSPGTGRSHNEQFF.